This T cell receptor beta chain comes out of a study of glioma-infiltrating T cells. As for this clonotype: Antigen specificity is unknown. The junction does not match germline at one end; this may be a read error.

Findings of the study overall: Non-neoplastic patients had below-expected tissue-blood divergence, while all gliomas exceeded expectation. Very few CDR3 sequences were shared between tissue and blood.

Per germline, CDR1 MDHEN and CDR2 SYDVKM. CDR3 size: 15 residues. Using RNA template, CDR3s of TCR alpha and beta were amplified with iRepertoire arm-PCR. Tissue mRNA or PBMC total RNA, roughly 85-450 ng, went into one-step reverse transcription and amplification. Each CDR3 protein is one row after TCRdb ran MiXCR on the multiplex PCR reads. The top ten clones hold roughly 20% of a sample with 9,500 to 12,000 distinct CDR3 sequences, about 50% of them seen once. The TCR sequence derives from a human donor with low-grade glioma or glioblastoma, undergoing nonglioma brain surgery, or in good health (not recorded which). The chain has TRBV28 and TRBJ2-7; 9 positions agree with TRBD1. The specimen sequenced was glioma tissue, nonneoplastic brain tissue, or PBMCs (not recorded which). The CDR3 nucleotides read TGTGCCAGCAGATCTGGGACAGGGAACTCCTACGGGCAGTACTTC. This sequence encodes CASRSGTGNSYGQYF.